This T cell receptor beta chain was captured by sequencing in a study of graft-versus-host responses after intestinal transplantation. Whole-study context: Multivisceral, liver-intestinal, or isolated intestinal transplants were received by the recipients. All recipients were given anti-thymocyte globulin induction, and tacrolimus and steroids were then administered for around three years.

Plated together were approximately 200,000 CFSE-labeled responder cells and approximately 200,000 irradiated, violet-dye-labeled stimulator cells. At the end of the reaction, proliferating CFSE-low CD3+CD4+ and CD3+CD8+ responders were sorted. This CDR3 has 12 amino acids. Trimming shortened V by 7 bases and J by 2 bases, and 7 bases separated the two germline ends. Per germline, CDR1 MNHNY and CDR2 SVGAGI (reference sequence). This table comes from immunoSEQ multiplex PCR, and its TCRdb copy is limited to in-frame clones, with some not included. The table records 15,000 to 18,000 clones, about 33% of them present only once.

The origin of this receptor is a human patient who received an intestinal transplant. The V call is TRBV6-6, the J call TRBJ2-3; D is undetermined. The sequences come from alloreactive CD4+ T cells from a mixed lymphocyte reaction culture, collected before intestinal transplant. The subset was: CFSE-low proliferating T cells sorted from approximately six-day pre-transplant mixed lymphocyte reaction (GvH or HvG direction). CDR3 residues: CASKSTTDTQYF. Here the CDR3 DNA reads TGTGCCAGCAAAAGCACCACAGATACGCAGTATTTT.